This T cell receptor beta chain originates from a study of cytomegalovirus exposure and HLA in healthy donors. Study outcomes and limitations: Being productive about 87% or about 30% of the time was typical of most TCR beta V segments in an earlier analysis. A few CMV-associated chains were confirmed in vitro to be specific for CMV antigens.

It was with 60 Vbeta and 13 Jbeta primers that the PCR ran. Measured with immunoSEQ multiplex PCR; TCRdb has only the in-frame clones, and not every one. Among under 150,000 clones listed, 70% to 80% were seen once. V lost 5 bases, J lost 3 bases, and 8 bases lay in between. The CDR3 consists of 13 residues. Germline V gene data show CDR1 as MNHNY and CDR2 as SVGAGI (reference sequence). This clone is classed as medium-sized. Its antigen is currently unknown. Sequencing was performed on PBMCs. The origin of this receptor is a female donor in good health and CMV-seropositive. V usage is TRBV6-6 and J usage is TRBJ1-5; the D gene is possibly TRBD1 (6 bases). CDR3 sequence (DNA): TGTGCCAGCAGTAGGACAGACAATCAGCCCCAGCATTTT. Amino acid sequence: CASSRTDNQPQHF.